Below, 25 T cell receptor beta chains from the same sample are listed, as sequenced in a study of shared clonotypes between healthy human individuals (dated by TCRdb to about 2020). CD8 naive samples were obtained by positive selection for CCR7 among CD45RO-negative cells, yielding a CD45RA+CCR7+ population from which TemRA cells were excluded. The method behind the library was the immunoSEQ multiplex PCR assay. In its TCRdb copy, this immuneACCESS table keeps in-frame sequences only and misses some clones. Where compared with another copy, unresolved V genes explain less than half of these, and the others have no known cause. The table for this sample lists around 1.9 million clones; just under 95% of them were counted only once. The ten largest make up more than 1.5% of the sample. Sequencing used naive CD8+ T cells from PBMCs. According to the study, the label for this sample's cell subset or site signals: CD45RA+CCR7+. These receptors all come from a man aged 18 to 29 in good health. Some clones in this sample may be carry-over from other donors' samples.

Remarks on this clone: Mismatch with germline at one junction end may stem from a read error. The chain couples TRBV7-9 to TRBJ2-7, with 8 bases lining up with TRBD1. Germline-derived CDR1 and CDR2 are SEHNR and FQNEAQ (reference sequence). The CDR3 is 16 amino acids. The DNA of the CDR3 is TGCGCCAGCAGCCAACATACAGGGGGAAGCTCCTACGAGCAGTACTTC. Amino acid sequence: CASSQHTGGSSYEQYF.

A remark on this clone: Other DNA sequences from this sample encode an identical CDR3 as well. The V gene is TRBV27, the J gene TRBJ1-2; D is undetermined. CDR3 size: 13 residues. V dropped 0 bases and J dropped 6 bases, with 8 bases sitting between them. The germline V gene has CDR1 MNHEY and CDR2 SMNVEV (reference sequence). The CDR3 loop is CASSLSAGNGYTF. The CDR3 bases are TGTGCCAGCAGTTTATCGGCAGGTAATGGCTACACCTTC.

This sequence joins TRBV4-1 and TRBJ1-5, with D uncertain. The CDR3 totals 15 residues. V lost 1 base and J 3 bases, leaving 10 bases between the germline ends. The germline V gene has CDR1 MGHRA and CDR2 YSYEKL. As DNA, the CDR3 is TGCGCCAGCAGCCAAGGGCCGGGAAACAATCAGCCCCAGCATTTT. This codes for CASSQGPGNNQPQHF.

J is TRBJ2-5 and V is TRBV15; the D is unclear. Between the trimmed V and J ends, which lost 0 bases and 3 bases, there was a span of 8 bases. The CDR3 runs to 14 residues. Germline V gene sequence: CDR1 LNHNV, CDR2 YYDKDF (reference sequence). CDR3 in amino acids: CATSRDFLKETQYF. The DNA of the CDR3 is TGTGCCACCAGCAGAGATTTCCTAAAAGAGACCCAGTACTTC.

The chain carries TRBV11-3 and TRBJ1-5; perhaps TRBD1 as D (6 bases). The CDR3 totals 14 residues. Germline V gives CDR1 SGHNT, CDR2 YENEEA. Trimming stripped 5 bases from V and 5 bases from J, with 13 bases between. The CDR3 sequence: CASSLGPGDQPQHF. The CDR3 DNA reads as TGTGCCAGCAGCCTAGGGCCAGGGGATCAGCCCCAGCATTTT. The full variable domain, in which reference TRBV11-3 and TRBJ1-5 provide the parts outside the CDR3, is EAGVVQSPRYKIIEKKQPVAFWCNPISGHNTLYWYLQNLGQGPELLIRYENEEAVDDSQLPKDRFSAERLKGVDSTLKIQPAELGDSAVYLCASSLGPGDQPQHFGDGTRLSIL.

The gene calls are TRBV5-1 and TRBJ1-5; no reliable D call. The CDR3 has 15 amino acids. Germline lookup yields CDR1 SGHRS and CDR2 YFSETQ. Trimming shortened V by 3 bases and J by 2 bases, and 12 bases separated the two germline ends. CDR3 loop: CASSSAGLGNQPQHF. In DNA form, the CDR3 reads TGCGCCAGCAGCTCCGCGGGTCTCGGCAATCAGCCCCAGCATTTT. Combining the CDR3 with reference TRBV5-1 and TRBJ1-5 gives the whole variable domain KAGVTQTPRYLIKTRGQQVTLSCSPISGHRSVSWYQQTPGQGLQFLFEYFSETQRNKGNFPGRFSGRQFSNSRSEMNVSTLELGDSALYLCASSSAGLGNQPQHFGDGTRLSIL.

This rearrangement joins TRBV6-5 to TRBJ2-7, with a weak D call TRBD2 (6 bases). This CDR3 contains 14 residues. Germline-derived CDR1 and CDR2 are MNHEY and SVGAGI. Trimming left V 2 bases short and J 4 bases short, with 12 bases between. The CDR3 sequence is CASSYAGRRYEQYF. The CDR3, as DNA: TGTGCCAGCAGTTACGCCGGGAGAAGGTACGAGCAGTACTTC.

The CDR3 nucleotides read TGTGCCAGCAGCTCTTACAGGGAAGTCAATCAGCCCCAGCATTTT. Amino acids: CASSSYREVNQPQHF. V gene TRBV5-5 combines with J gene TRBJ1-5; weak D call: TRBD1 (6 bases). The CDR3 loop spans 15 amino acids. V dropped 3 bases and J dropped 3 bases, with 13 bases sitting between them. Per the germline V gene, CDR1 is SGHKS and CDR2 is YYEKEE (reference sequence).

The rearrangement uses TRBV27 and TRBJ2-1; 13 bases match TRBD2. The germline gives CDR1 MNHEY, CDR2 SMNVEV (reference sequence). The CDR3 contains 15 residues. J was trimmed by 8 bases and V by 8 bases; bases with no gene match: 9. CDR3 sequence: CASRTSGSRGYEQFF. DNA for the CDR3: TGTGCCAGCCGGACTAGCGGGAGCAGGGGCTATGAGCAGTTCTTC.

This chain's CDR3 is CASRPGTAINQPQHF. In DNA form, the CDR3 reads TGTGCCAGCAGGCCTGGGACAGCGATTAATCAGCCCCAGCATTTT. The chain recombines TRBV2 with TRBJ1-5; TRBD1 aligns across 7 bases. The length of the CDR3 is 15 residues. Germline CDR1 and CDR2: SNHLY and FYNNEI. The J segment lost 4 bases and the V segment lost 6 bases, leaving 9 bases of the junction unmatched. Complete variable domain (other parts from reference TRBV2 and TRBJ1-5): EPEVTQTPSHQVTQMGQEVILRCVPISNHLYFYWYRQILGQKVEFLVSFYNNEISEKSEIFDDQFSVERPDGSNFTLKIRSTKLEDSAMYFCASRPGTAINQPQHFGDGTRLSIL.

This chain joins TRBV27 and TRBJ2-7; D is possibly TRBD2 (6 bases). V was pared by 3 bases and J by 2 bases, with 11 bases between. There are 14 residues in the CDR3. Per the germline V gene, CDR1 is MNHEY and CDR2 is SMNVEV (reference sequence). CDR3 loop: CASSLEGAAYEQYF. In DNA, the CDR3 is TGTGCCAGCAGTTTGGAGGGAGCCGCCTACGAGCAGTACTTC.

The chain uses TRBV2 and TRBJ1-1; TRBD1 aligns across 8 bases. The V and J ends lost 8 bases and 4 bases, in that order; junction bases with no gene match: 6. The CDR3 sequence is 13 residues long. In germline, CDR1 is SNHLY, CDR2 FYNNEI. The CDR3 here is CASFTGGSTEAFF. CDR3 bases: TGTGCCAGCTTCACAGGGGGAAGCACTGAAGCTTTCTTT. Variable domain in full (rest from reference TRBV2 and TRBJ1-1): EPEVTQTPSHQVTQMGQEVILRCVPISNHLYFYWYRQILGQKVEFLVSFYNNEISEKSEIFDDQFSVERPDGSNFTLKIRSTKLEDSAMYFCASFTGGSTEAFFGQGTRLTVV.

The CDR3 is CASSQGAGPYNEQFF. The DNA of the CDR3 is TGTGCCAGCAGCCAAGGAGCCGGGCCCTACAATGAGCAGTTCTTC. The chain carries TRBV14 and TRBJ2-1; no definite D call. CDR3 length: 15 amino acids. The germline V gene encodes CDR1 SGHDN and CDR2 FVKESK. The ends were cut back, 1 base at V and 2 bases at J, with 9 bases in the middle.

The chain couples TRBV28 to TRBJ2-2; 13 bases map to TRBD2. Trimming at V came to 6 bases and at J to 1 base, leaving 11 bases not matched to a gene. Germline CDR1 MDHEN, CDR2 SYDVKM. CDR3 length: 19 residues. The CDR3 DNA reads TGTGCCAGCAGGACTCCGCGACTAGCGGGAGGTCGGAACACCGGGGAGCTGTTTTTT. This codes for CASRTPRLAGGRNTGELFF.

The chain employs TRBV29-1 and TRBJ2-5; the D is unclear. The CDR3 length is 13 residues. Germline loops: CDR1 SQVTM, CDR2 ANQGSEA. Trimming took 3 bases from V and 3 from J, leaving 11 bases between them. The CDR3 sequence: CSVDGPTEETQYF. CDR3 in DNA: TGCAGCGTTGATGGTCCGACGGAAGAGACCCAGTACTTC.

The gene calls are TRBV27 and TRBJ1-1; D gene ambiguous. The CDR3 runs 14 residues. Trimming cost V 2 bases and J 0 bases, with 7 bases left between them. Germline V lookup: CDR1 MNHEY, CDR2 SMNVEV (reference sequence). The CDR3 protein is CASSLRSLNTEAFF. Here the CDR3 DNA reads TGTGCCAGCAGTTTACGGTCGTTGAACACTGAAGCTTTCTTT.

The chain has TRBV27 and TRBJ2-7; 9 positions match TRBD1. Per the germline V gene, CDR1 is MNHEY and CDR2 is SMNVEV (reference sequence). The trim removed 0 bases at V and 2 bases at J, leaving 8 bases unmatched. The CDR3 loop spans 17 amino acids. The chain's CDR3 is CASSLSPRQGGTYEQYF. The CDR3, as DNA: TGTGCCAGCAGTTTATCCCCCCGACAGGGGGGAACCTACGAGCAGTACTTC.

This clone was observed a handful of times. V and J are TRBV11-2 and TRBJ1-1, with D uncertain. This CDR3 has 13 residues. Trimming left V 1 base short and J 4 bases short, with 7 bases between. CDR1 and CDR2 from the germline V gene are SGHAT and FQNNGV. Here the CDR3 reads CASSLGGITEAFF. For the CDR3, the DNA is TGTGCCAGCAGCTTAGGAGGGATCACTGAAGCTTTCTTT.

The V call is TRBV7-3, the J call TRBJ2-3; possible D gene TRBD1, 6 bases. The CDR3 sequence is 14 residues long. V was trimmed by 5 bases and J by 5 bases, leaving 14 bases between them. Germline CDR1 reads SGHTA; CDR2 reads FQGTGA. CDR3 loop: CASSKTGLVDTQYF. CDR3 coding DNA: TGTGCCAGCAGCAAAACAGGGCTGGTAGATACGCAGTATTTT.

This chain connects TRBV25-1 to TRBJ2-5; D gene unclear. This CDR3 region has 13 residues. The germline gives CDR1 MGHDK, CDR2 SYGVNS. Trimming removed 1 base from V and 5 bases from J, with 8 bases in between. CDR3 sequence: CASSESLGETQYF. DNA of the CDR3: TGTGCCAGCAGTGAATCTCTAGGGGAGACCCAGTACTTC.

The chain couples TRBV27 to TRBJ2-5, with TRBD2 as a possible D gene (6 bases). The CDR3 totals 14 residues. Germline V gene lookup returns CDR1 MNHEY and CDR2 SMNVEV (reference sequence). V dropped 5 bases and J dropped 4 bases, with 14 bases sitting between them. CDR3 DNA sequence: TGTGCCAGCAGTATGGGGGTAGCGGCAGAGACCCAGTACTTC. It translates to CASSMGVAAETQYF.

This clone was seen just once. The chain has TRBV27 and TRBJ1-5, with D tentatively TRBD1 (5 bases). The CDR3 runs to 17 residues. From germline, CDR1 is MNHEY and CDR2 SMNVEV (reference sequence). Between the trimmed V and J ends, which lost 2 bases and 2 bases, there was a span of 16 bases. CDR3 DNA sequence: TGTGCCAGCAGTTTAATCGGTGGGCAGGGAGGCAATCAGCCCCAGCATTTT. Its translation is CASSLIGGQGGNQPQHF.

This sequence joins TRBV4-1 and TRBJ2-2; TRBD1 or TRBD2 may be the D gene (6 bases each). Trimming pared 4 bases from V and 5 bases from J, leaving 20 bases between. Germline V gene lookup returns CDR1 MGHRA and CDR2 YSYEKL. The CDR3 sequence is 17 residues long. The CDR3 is CASSPSQGTYLTGELFF. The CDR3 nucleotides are TGCGCCAGCAGCCCTAGCCAGGGGACTTACCTAACCGGGGAGCTGTTTTTT.

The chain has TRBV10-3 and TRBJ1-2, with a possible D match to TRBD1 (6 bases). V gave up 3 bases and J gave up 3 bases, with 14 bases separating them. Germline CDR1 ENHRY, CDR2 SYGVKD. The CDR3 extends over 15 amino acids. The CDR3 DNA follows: TGTGCCATCAGTGAATTTGGCAGGGGTGACTATGGCTACACCTTC. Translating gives CAISEFGRGDYGYTF.

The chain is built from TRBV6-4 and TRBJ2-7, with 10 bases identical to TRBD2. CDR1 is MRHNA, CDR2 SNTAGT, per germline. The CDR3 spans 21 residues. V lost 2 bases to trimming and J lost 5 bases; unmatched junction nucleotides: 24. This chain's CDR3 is CASSDPRVGQAGGPNIHEQYF. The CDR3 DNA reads TGTGCCAGCAGTGACCCTAGAGTGGGGCAAGCGGGAGGGCCTAATATCCACGAGCAGTACTTC.